The T cell receptor (beta chain) described here comes from a study of cytomegalovirus exposure and HLA in healthy donors. Study-level results: Reportedly, cytomegalovirus status was diagnosed with high sensitivity and specificity.

Primers: 60 Vbeta forward and 13 Jbeta reverse. Assay used: immunoSEQ multiplex PCR; TCRdb lists only in-frame clones, some missing. Among 100,000 to 150,000 clones listed, 65% to 80% were seen once. This CDR3 contains 18 residues. V shed 5 bases and J 3 bases; nucleotides not matched to a gene: 18. CDR1 and CDR2 (germline): SNHLY, FYNNEI. This clone was found a few times. Antigen specificity is unknown. The clonotype was recovered from a woman in her forties in good health and CMV-seropositive. This sequence joins TRBV2 and TRBJ2-7; 8 bases map to TRBD1. Sequencing input: PBMCs. CDR3 sequence: CASSTRTGSFVGNYEQYF. The CDR3 DNA sequence: TGTGCCAGCAGTACAAGGACAGGGAGTTTTGTGGGGAACTACGAGCAGTACTTC.